This TCR beta chain was obtained from a study of blood T cell repertoires in COVID-19. Study overall: The cDNA or gDNA used as material had been derived from T cells, B-cell-depleted T cells, or PBMCs.

This clone occurred once. The CDR3 is made up of 20 amino acids. V dropped 5 bases and J dropped 6; count of bases not matched to a gene: 22. CDR1 and CDR2 (germline): MDHEN, SYDVKM. Clones were sequenced by immunoSEQ multiplex PCR, and TCRdb holds only the in-frame ones, with some missing. The profile shows about 140,000 clones, 80% to 85% of them singletons. J is TRBJ2-1 and V is TRBV28, with 10 bases lining up with TRBD2. Sequencing input: peripheral blood. This sequence was found in a woman older than 75 with acute or convalescent COVID-19. The CDR3 nucleotides are TGTGCCAGCAGTCTCCCGATTAAGCGGGGGGGCCTATACCGCGCCAATGAGCAGTTCTTC. It translates to CASSLPIKRGGLYRANEQFF. Drawing the rest from reference TRBV28 and TRBJ2-1, the complete variable domain is DVKVTQSSRYLVKRTGEKVFLECVQDMDHENMFWYRQDPGLGLRLIYFSYDVKMKEKGDIPEGYSVSREKKERFSLILESASTNQTSMYLCASSLPIKRGGLYRANEQFFGPGTRLTVL.